This is a list of T cell receptor beta chains from one sample in a study of shared clonotypes between healthy human individuals. The assay was immunoSEQ multiplex PCR, and TCRdb's table has in-frame clones only and misses some. The data hold hundreds of thousands of clones, with roughly 70% observed a single time. The material sequenced was memory CD4+ T cells sorted from blood. These TCRs come from a woman under 40 in good health. Each CDR3 is given with its conserved first and last residue. Each record gives: V gene, D gene, clone size, J gene, CDR3 DNA, CDR3 protein. The D gene is left open where the match is weak. A clone size is listed for some rows: how often the clone was seen (once, few, many), or a class if it is expanded.

V gene: TRBV18; D gene: .; clone size: .; J gene: TRBJ1-5; CDR3 DNA: TGTGCCAGCTCACGAGAGAGGAGTCAGCCCCAGCATTTT; CDR3 protein: CASSRERSQPQHF
V gene: TRBV6-1; D gene: TRBD2; clone size: .; J gene: TRBJ2-1; CDR3 DNA: TGTGCCAGCACAGTAGCGGGAGCCTACAATGAGCAGTTCTTC; CDR3 protein: CASTVAGAYNEQFF
V gene: TRBV10-2; D gene: TRBD2; clone size: .; J gene: TRBJ2-2; CDR3 DNA: TGCGCCAGCACCCAGTTTCCGGGACTAGCGGGAGTGGTCGGGGAGCTGTTTTTT; CDR3 protein: CASTQFPGLAGVVGELFF
V gene: TRBV5-1; D gene: TRBD1; clone size: .; J gene: TRBJ2-3; CDR3 DNA: TGCGCCAGCAGCACTGGACAGGGGAAGTGGGGTGGGACAGATACGCAGTATTTT; CDR3 protein: CASSTGQGKWGGTDTQYF
V gene: TRBV6-6; D gene: .; clone size: .; J gene: TRBJ1-1; CDR3 DNA: TGTGCCAGCAGTTACCGGACGGTGAACACTGAAGCTTTCTTT; CDR3 protein: CASSYRTVNTEAFF
V gene: TRBV9; D gene: TRBD2; clone size: .; J gene: TRBJ2-7; CDR3 DNA: TGTGCCAGCAGCGCAGGGACTAGGTCCTACGAGCAGTACTTC; CDR3 protein: CASSAGTRSYEQYF
V gene: TRBV5-4; D gene: TRBD1; clone size: few; J gene: TRBJ2-3; CDR3 DNA: TGTGCCAGCAGCCTCCCGGGGACAGGGACAGATACGCAGTATTTT; CDR3 protein: CASSLPGTGTDTQYF
V gene: TRBV29-1; D gene: TRBD1; clone size: .; J gene: TRBJ1-2; CDR3 DNA: TGCAGCGTCGGGACAGGGGACTATGGCTACACCTTC; CDR3 protein: CSVGTGDYGYTF
V gene: TRBV5-1; D gene: .; clone size: many; J gene: TRBJ2-5; CDR3 DNA: TGCGCCAGCAGCACCGGATTGGGCGCTGAGGAGACCCAGTACTTC; CDR3 protein: CASSTGLGAEETQYF
V gene: TRBV28; D gene: .; clone size: .; J gene: TRBJ1-2; CDR3 DNA: TGTGCCAGCAGCCAAACTGATTATGGCTACACCTTC; CDR3 protein: CASSQTDYGYTF
V gene: TRBV19; D gene: .; clone size: .; J gene: TRBJ1-1; CDR3 DNA: TGTGCCAGTTTTTCTTTGACAGCCCAGAACACTGAAGCTTTCTTT; CDR3 protein: CASFSLTAQNTEAFF
V gene: TRBV6-5; D gene: .; clone size: .; J gene: TRBJ2-7; CDR3 DNA: TGTGCCAGCAGTAACTCCGGGACATCAGCCTACGAGCAGTACTTC; CDR3 protein: CASSNSGTSAYEQYF
V gene: TRBV7-8; D gene: TRBD2; clone size: many; J gene: TRBJ2-7; CDR3 DNA: TGTGCCAGCAGCTGGGGGTCGGGACTACCCTCCTACGAGCAGTACTTC; CDR3 protein: CASSWGSGLPSYEQYF
V gene: TRBV2; D gene: .; clone size: few; J gene: TRBJ1-4; CDR3 DNA: TGTGCCAGCAGTGACCCGGGGCAGGGCTTATCTAATGAAAAACTGTTTTTT; CDR3 protein: CASSDPGQGLSNEKLFF
V gene: TRBV14; D gene: .; clone size: .; J gene: TRBJ1-1; CDR3 DNA: TGTGCCAGCAGCCAAGATCATGTGGGGGGAACTGAAGCTTTCTTT; CDR3 protein: CASSQDHVGGTEAFF
V gene: TRBV19; D gene: .; clone size: .; J gene: TRBJ2-2; CDR3 DNA: TGTGCCAGTAGTATCCCCAGGGCGAACGGGGAGCTGTTTTTT; CDR3 protein: CASSIPRANGELFF
V gene: TRBV6-5; D gene: .; clone size: once; J gene: TRBJ2-3; CDR3 DNA: TGTGCCAGCAGATCTATGACTAGTTCAGATACGCAGTATTTT; CDR3 protein: CASRSMTSSDTQYF
V gene: TRBV14; D gene: TRBD2; clone size: few; J gene: TRBJ2-1; CDR3 DNA: TGTGCCAGCAGCCAATCGACTAGCGGGAGAAGGAATGAGCAGTTCTTC; CDR3 protein: CASSQSTSGRRNEQFF
V gene: TRBV14; D gene: TRBD1; clone size: .; J gene: TRBJ2-7; CDR3 DNA: TGTGCCAGCAGCCCATGGACAGGATGGGGCCAGCAGTACTTC; CDR3 protein: CASSPWTGWGQQYF
V gene: TRBV28; D gene: .; clone size: .; J gene: TRBJ2-3; CDR3 DNA: TGTGCCACAGTGCCCTACAGGGCACCCTCAGATACGCAGTATTTT; CDR3 protein: CATVPYRAPSDTQYF
V gene: TRBV18; D gene: .; clone size: .; J gene: TRBJ1-5; CDR3 DNA: TGTGCCAGCTCACCCGGGGGTCGCAATCAGCCCCAGCATTTT; CDR3 protein: CASSPGGRNQPQHF
V gene: TRBV19; D gene: .; clone size: .; J gene: TRBJ1-5; CDR3 DNA: TGTGCCAGTAGAAGAAACTCCGATCAGCCCCAGCATTTT; CDR3 protein: CASRRNSDQPQHF
V gene: TRBV6-6; D gene: .; clone size: .; J gene: TRBJ1-4; CDR3 DNA: TGTGCCAGCAGTAGAATCGGGGATGAAAAACTGTTTTTT; CDR3 protein: CASSRIGDEKLFF
V gene: TRBV11-3; D gene: TRBD1; clone size: .; J gene: TRBJ2-1; CDR3 DNA: TGTGCCAGCAGCTCCGGGACAGGGTCTTTAAATGAGCAGTTCTTC; CDR3 protein: CASSSGTGSLNEQFF
V gene: TRBV21-1; D gene: .; clone size: .; J gene: TRBJ2-7; CDR3 DNA: TGTGCCAGCAGCAGGATAGGAGGGCCCTACGAGCAGTACTTC; CDR3 protein: CASSRIGGPYEQYF
V gene: TRBV11-3; D gene: .; clone size: once; J gene: TRBJ2-3; CDR3 DNA: TGTGCCAGCAGCTTAGGTGAGGATACGCAGTATTTT; CDR3 protein: CASSLGEDTQYF
V gene: TRBV19; D gene: TRBD1; clone size: .; J gene: TRBJ2-4; CDR3 DNA: TGTGCCAGTAGTATGGGACTTGGGACAGGACGTAACATTCAGTACTTC; CDR3 protein: CASSMGLGTGRNIQYF
V gene: TRBV6-1; D gene: TRBD1; clone size: .; J gene: TRBJ1-3; CDR3 DNA: TGTGCCAGCAGCGAGACAGGGGGCGTGAACACCATATATTTT; CDR3 protein: CASSETGGVNTIYF
V gene: TRBV10-1; D gene: TRBD1; clone size: .; J gene: TRBJ2-3; CDR3 DNA: TGCGCCAGCAGTGAGGGTACAGGGGAGACAGATACGCAGTATTTT; CDR3 protein: CASSEGTGETDTQYF
V gene: TRBV5-1; D gene: .; clone size: .; J gene: TRBJ2-5; CDR3 DNA: TGCGCCAGCAGCCATCGTCGGGAGACAGATGAGACCCAGTACTTC; CDR3 protein: CASSHRRETDETQYF
V gene: TRBV27; D gene: TRBD1; clone size: .; J gene: TRBJ1-1; CDR3 DNA: TGTGCCAGCAGCCTAGGGACAGGATGGAACACTGAAGCTTTCTTT; CDR3 protein: CASSLGTGWNTEAFF
V gene: TRBV4-1; D gene: .; clone size: .; J gene: TRBJ2-7; CDR3 DNA: TGCGCCAGCAGCCAAGGCAGGGCAAGCGGACACTACGAGCAGTACTTC; CDR3 protein: CASSQGRASGHYEQYF
V gene: TRBV4-2; D gene: .; clone size: .; J gene: TRBJ1-2; CDR3 DNA: TGTGCCAGCAGCTTGGATATCGAGGCCTATGGCTACACCTTC; CDR3 protein: CASSLDIEAYGYTF
V gene: TRBV5-1; D gene: .; clone size: .; J gene: TRBJ2-7; CDR3 DNA: TGCGCCAGCAGCGAAGACTACCCCTACTACGAGCAGTACTTC; CDR3 protein: CASSEDYPYYEQYF
V gene: TRBV5-1; D gene: .; clone size: .; J gene: TRBJ1-1; CDR3 DNA: TGCGCCAGCAGCTTGGGTGGGGGACCGAACACTGAAGCTTTCTTT; CDR3 protein: CASSLGGGPNTEAFF
V gene: TRBV30; D gene: .; clone size: .; J gene: TRBJ1-5; CDR3 DNA: TGTGCCTGGAGTGGGGTGGGGCCCCAGCATTTT; CDR3 protein: CAWSGVGPQHF
V gene: TRBV6-1; D gene: .; clone size: .; J gene: TRBJ1-1; CDR3 DNA: TGTGCCAGCAGTGTTATTAGGGGGGATGAAGCTTTCTTT; CDR3 protein: CASSVIRGDEAFF
V gene: TRBV27; D gene: TRBD2; clone size: .; J gene: TRBJ2-1; CDR3 DNA: TGTGCCAGCAGTCCCGCCCGGGGGGGCTTAGACAATGAGCAGTTCTTC; CDR3 protein: CASSPARGGLDNEQFF
V gene: TRBV5-5; D gene: TRBD2; clone size: .; J gene: TRBJ2-7; CDR3 DNA: TGTGCCAGCAGCTTCGCGACTAGCGGGTTCTACGAGCAGTACTTC; CDR3 protein: CASSFATSGFYEQYF
V gene: TRBV11-2; D gene: .; clone size: many; J gene: TRBJ1-4; CDR3 DNA: TGTGCCAGCAGCCGTTCAAGTGTTAATGAAAAACTGTTTTTT; CDR3 protein: CASSRSSVNEKLFF
V gene: TRBV6-4; D gene: TRBD1; clone size: .; J gene: TRBJ1-4; CDR3 DNA: TGTGCCAGCAGCCGCGGGACAGGGACCTCTGAAAAACTGTTTTTT; CDR3 protein: CASSRGTGTSEKLFF